This TCR beta chain is from a study of T-cell reconstitution after alpha-beta-depleted transplantation in children. With respect to this clonotype: No antigen is known for it.

Study-wide points: Once a year had passed after transplant, T-cell counts and diversity came mostly from newly produced T cells.

Unique molecular identifiers featured in how the TCRbeta library was prepared. TCRdb passed the PCR reads through MiXCR, listing each CDR3 protein once. Among around 580,000 distinct CDR3 sequences listed, under 25% were seen once. The CDR3 has 12 amino acids. With 6 bases removed from V and 5 bases from J, the gap between germline ends came to 13 bases. Germline V CDR1 and CDR2: SQVTM, ANQGSEA. The receptor was derived from a boy younger than two who had a stem cell transplant for acute myeloid leukemia, so the T cells may come from the graft donor. The sequencing here drew on PBMCs, mostly from graft donor cells, taken 360 days after TCRalphabeta/CD19-depleted stem cell transplant. The chain employs TRBV29-1 and TRBJ1-1; D is perhaps TRBD1 (5 bases). The CDR3 loop reads CSVLPQETEAFF. The CDR3 DNA reads as TGCAGCGTCCTCCCACAGGAGACTGAAGCTTTCTTT.